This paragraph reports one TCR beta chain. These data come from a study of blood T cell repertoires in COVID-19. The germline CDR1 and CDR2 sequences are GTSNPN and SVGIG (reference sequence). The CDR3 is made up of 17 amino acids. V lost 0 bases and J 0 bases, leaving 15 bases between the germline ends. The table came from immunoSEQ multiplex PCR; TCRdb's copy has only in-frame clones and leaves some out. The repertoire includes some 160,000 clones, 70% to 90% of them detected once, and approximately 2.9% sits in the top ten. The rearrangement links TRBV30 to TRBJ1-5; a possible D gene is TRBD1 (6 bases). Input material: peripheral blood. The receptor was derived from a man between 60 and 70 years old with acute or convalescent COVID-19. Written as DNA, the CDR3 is TGTGCCTGGAGTGTACAGGGCGGACCCTATAGCAATCAGCCCCAGCATTTT. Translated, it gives CAWSVQGGPYSNQPQHF. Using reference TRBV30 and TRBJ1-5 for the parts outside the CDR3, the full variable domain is SQTIHQWPATLVQPVGSPLSLECTVEGTSNPNLYWYRQAAGRGLQLLFYSVGIGQISSEVPQNLSASRPQDRQFILSSKKLLLSDSGFYLCAWSVQGGPYSNQPQHFGDGTRLSIL.